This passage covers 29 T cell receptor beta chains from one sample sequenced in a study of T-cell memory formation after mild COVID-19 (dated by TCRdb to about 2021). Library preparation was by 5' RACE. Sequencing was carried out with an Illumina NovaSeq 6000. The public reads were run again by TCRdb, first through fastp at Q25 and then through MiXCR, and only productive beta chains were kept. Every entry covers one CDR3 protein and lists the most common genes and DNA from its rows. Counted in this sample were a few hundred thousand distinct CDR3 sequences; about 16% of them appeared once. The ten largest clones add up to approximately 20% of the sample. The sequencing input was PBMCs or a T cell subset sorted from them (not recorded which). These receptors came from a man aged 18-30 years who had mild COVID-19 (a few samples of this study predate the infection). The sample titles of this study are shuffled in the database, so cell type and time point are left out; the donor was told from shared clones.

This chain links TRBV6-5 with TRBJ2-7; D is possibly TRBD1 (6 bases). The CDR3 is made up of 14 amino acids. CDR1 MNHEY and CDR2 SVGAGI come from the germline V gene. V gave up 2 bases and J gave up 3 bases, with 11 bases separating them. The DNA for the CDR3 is TGTGCCAGCAGTTACACCAGAGGGGGCTACGAGCAGTACTTC. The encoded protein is CASSYTRGGYEQYF.

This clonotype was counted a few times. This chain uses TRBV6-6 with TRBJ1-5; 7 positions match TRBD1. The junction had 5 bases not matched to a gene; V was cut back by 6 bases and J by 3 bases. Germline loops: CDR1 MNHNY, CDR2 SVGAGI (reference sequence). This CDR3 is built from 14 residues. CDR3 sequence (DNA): TGTGCCAGCAGCCAGGGGGGTTTCAATCAGCCCCAGCATTTT. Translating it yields CASSQGGFNQPQHF.

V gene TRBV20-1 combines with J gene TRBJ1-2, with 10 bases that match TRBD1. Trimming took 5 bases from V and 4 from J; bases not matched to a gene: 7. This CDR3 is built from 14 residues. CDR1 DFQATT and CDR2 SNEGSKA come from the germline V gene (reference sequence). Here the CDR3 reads CSAPDRGLPYGYTF. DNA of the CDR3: TGCAGTGCTCCAGACAGGGGGCTCCCCTATGGCTACACCTTC.

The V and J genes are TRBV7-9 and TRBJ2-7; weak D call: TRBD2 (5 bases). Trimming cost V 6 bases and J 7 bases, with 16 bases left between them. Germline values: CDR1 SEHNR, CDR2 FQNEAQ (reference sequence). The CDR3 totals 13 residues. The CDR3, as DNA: TGTGCCAGCAGTCCCGGAGGTACGAGGGAGCAGTACGTC. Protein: CASSPGGTREQYV.

CDR3 sequence: CASSFNLAQETQYF. CDR3 in DNA: TGTGCCAGCAGCTTTAATCTAGCGCAAGAGACCCAGTACTTC. The chain is built from TRBV7-2 and TRBJ2-5, with a possible D match to TRBD2 (6 bases). Germline CDR1 and CDR2: SGHTA and FQGNSA. The CDR3 has 14 residues. V lost 3 bases and J 2 bases, leaving 10 bases between the germline ends.

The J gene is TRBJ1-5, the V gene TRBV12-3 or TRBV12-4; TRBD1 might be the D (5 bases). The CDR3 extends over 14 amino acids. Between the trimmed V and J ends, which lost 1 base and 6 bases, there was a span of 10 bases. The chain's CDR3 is CASSLEQVGQPQHF. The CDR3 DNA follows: TGTGCCAGCAGTTTAGAACAGGTCGGTCAGCCCCAGCATTTT.

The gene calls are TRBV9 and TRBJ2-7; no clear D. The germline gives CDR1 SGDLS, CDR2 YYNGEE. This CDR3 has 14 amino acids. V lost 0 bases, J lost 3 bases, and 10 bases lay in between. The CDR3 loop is CASSVGQMNYEQYF. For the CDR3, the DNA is TGTGCCAGCAGCGTAGGCCAGATGAACTACGAGCAGTACTTC.

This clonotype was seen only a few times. CDR3 region: CASSPLGGLVGETQYF. CDR3 coding DNA: TGTGCCAGCAGCCCCCTAGGGGGATTAGTTGGAGAGACCCAGTACTTC. This chain connects TRBV7-7 to TRBJ2-5; weak D call: TRBD1 (6 bases). This CDR3 has 16 amino acids. CDR1 and CDR2 from the germline V gene are SSHAT and FNYEAQ (reference sequence). Trimming cost V 5 bases and J 4 bases, with 20 bases left between them.

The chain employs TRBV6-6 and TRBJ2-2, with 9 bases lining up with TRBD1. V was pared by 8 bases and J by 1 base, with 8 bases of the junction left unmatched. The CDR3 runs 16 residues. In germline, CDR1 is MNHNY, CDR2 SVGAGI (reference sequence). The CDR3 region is CASQLYRGLNTGELFF. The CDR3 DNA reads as TGTGCCAGCCAACTTTACAGGGGGCTGAACACCGGGGAGCTGTTTTTT.

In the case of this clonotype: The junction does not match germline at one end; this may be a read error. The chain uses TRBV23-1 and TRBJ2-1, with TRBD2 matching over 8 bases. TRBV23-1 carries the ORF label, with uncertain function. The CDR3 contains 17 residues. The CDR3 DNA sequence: TGCTCCAGCAGTCAACCGCTGGCGGGGGGTTCCTACAATGAGCAGTTCTTC. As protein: CSSSQPLAGGSYNEQFF.

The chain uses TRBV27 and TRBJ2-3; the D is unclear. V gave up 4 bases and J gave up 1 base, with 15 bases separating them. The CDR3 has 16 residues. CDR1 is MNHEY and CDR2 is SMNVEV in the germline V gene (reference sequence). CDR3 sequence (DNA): TGTGCCAGCAGTTACACCCAGTCACTGGGCACAGATACGCAGTATTTT. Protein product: CASSYTQSLGTDTQYF.

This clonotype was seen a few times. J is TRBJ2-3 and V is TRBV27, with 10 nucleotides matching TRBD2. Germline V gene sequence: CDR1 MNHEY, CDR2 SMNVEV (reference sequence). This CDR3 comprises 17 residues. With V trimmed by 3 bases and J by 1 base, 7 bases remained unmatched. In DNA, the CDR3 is TGTGCCAGCAGTTTTAGAAGAGGGACTAGCGGCACAGATACGCAGTATTTT. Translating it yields CASSFRRGTSGTDTQYF.

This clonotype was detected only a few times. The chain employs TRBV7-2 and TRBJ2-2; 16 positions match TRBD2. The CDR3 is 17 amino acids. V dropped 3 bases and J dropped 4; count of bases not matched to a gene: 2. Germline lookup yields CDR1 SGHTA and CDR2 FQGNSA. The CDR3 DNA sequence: TGTGCCAGCAGCTTCGGGACTAGCGGGGGGGCCACCGGGGAGCTGTTTTTT. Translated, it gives CASSFGTSGGATGELFF.

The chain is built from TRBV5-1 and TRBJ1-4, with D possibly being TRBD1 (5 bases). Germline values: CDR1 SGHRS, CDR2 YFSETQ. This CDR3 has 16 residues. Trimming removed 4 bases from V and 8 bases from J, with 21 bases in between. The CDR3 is CASSPDGTTGGEKLFF. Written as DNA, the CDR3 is TGCGCCAGCAGCCCGGATGGGACGACGGGAGGAGAAAAACTGTTTTTT.

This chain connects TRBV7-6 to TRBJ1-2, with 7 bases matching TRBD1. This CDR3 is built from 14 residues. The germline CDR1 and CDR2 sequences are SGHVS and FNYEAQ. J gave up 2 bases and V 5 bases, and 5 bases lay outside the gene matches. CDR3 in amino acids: CASSPMTGNYGYTF. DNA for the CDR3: TGTGCCAGCAGCCCGATGACAGGGAACTATGGCTACACCTTC.

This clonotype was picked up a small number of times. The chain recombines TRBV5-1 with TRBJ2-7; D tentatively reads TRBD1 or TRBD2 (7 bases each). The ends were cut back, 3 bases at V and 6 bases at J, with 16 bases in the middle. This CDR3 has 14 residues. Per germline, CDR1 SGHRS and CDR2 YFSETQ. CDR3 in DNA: TGCGCCAGCAGCTCCGGCAGGGGGGGAGGCGAGCAGTACGTC. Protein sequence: CASSSGRGGGEQYV.

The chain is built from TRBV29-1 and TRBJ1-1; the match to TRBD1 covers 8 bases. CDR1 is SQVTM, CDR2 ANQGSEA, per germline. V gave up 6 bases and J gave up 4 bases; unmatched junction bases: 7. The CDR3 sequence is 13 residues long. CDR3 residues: CSVRGRIGTEAFF. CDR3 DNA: TGCAGCGTCAGGGGGCGAATAGGCACTGAAGCTTTCTTT.

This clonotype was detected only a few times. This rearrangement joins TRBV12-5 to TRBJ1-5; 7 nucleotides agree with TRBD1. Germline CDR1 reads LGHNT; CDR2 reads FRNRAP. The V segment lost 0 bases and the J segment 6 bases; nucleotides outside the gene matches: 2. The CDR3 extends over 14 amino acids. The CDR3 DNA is TGTGCTAGTGGTTTGGTAAGGGGGCCTCAGCCCCAGCATTTT. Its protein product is CASGLVRGPQPQHF.

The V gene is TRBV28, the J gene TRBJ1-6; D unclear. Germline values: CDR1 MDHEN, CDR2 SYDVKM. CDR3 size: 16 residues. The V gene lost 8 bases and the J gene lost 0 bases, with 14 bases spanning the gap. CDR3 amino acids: CASGSGGYSYNSPLHF. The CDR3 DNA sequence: TGTGCCAGCGGCTCGGGCGGGTACTCCTATAATTCACCCCTCCACTTT.

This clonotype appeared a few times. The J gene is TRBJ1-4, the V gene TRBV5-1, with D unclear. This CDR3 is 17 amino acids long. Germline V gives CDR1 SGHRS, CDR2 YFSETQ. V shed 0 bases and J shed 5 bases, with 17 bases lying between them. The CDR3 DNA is TGCGCCAGCAGCTTGGGCCGGGGAGCTGAAAGAAATGAAAAACTGTTTTTT. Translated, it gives CASSLGRGAERNEKLFF.

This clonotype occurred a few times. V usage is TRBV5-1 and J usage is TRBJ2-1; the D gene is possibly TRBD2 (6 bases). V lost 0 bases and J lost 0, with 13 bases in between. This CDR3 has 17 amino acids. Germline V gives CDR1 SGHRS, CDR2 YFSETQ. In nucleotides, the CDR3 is TGCGCCAGCAGCTTGGTGGTTCGGGAGAGCTCCTACAATGAGCAGTTCTTC. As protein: CASSLVVRESSYNEQFF.

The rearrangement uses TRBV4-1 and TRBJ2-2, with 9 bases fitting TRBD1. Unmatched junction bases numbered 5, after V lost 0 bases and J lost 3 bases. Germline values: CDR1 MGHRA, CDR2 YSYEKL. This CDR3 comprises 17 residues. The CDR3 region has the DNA TGCGCCAGCAGCCAAGAGGACAGGGGTCGAGACACCGGGGAGCTGTTTTTT. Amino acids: CASSQEDRGRDTGELFF.

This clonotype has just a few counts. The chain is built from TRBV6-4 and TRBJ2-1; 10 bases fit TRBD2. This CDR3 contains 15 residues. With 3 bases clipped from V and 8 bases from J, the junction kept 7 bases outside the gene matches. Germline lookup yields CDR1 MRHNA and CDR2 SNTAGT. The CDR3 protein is CASSESGGARDEQFF. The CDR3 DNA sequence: TGTGCCAGCAGTGAGAGCGGGGGGGCCCGCGATGAGCAGTTCTTC.

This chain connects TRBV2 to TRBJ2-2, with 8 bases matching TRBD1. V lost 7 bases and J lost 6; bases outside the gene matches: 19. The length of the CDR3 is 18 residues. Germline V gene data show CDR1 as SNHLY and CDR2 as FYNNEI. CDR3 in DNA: TGTGCCAGCACCCGGATGTTAGACCGGGACAGGCCCCCCGGGGAGCTGTTTTTT. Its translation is CASTRMLDRDRPPGELFF.

The CDR3 is CASTYRDRESTDTQYF. CDR3 nucleotide sequence: TGTGCCAGCACTTACCGGGACCGAGAGAGCACAGATACGCAGTATTTT. V and J are TRBV2 and TRBJ2-3; either TRBD1 or TRBD2 may fit D (5 bases each). V was trimmed by 7 bases and J by 0 bases, leaving 17 bases between them. The germline V gene has CDR1 SNHLY and CDR2 FYNNEI. The length of the CDR3 is 16 residues.

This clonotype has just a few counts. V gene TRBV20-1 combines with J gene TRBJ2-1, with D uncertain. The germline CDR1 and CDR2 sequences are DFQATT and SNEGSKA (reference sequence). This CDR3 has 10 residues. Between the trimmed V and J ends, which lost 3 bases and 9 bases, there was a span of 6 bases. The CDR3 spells CSARWSEQFF. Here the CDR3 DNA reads TGCAGTGCTAGGTGGAGTGAGCAGTTCTTC.

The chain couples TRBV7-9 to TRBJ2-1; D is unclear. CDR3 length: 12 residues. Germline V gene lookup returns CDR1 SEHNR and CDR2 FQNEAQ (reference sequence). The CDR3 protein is CADAQAHNEQFF. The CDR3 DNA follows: TGTGCGGATGCCCAGGCTCACAATGAGCAGTTCTTC.

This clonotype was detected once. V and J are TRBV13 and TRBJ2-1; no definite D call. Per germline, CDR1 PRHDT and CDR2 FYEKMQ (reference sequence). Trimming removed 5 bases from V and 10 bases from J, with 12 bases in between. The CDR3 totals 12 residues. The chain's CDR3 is CASSELLGEQFF. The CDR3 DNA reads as TGTGCCAGCAGCGAATTATTGGGGGAGCAGTTCTTC.

CDR3 sequence: CASSSALRGLYAGELFF. CDR3 DNA: TGTGCCAGCAGCTCAGCGCTCCGGGGGCTATATGCCGGGGAGCTGTTTTTT. This chain connects TRBV7-3 to TRBJ2-2; D possibly matches TRBD1 or TRBD2 (6 bases each). Germline lookup yields CDR1 SGHTA and CDR2 FQGTGA. The CDR3 loop spans 17 amino acids. Trimming cost V 4 bases and J 6 bases, with 21 bases left between them.